This entry describes one T cell receptor beta chain. This receptor's antigen is unknown. Per-nucleotide qualities are absent, and no much larger clonotype sits a single base away. This specimen comes from a study of blood T cell repertoires in COVID-19 (dated by TCRdb to 2018 to 2020). As for the study more broadly: Samples from collaborators originated in the United States, Italy and Spain and spanned both the acute and convalescent phases of COVID-19. The prospective study material was composed of cDNA or gDNA derived from T cells, B-cell-depleted T cells, or PBMCs. The dataset comprised deeply sampled blood TCRbeta repertoires from subjects exposed to, actively infected with, or recovered from COVID-19. A freely available public database, intended as a resource for researchers studying the immune response to SARS-CoV-2, is where the repertoires were released. Samples were obtained from the ongoing ImmuneRACE study (first 160 participants) and from 1,200 or so subjects provided by 6 global collaborators. Nearly every sample came with metadata listing a de-identified subject ID, COVID-19 status, age in years and sex. Where available, HLA class I and class II types were obtained from metadata supplied by the sample provider rather than from assay-based typing.

From the cysteine through the phenylalanine, the CDR3 covers 17 amino acids. Only the CDR3 portion is preserved as DNA: 51 bases, with reading frame beginning at the first base. The germline V gene yields SGHRS for CDR1 and YFSETQ for CDR2. V trim: 1 base; J trim: 2 bases; unmatched bases: 10. The immunoSEQ Assay, a bias-controlled multiplex PCR, was used to amplify TCRbeta CDR3 regions from genomic DNA. The study's own analysis went as follows. Within the assay, amplification of reference gene primers was used to estimate how many nucleated cells each sample contained. Sequence reads were collapsed and filtered to measure the absolute abundance of every unique TCRbeta CDR3 rearrangement. For each sample, productive Simpson clonality was calculated as the square root of Simpson's diversity index over productive rearrangements. TCRdb stores this immuneACCESS table with in-frame sequences only. Part of the clones is absent; in the studies checked, under half of the shortfall reflects unresolved V genes, and no reason is known for the rest. V and J calls and clone size are those listed in that table; D and trimming were worked out from the DNA. In all, the sample holds tens of thousands of clones, and approximately 91% of those were seen once. Clones ranked in the top ten supply approximately 30% of the sample.

The collaborating institutions used their own protocols to collect whole blood in K2EDTA tubes. For TCRbeta analysis, collaborator samples were shipped as frozen whole blood, as isolated PBMCs, or as DNA extracted from either sample type. The research as a whole found: How much clinical and demographic metadata was included differed by source and by participant, and the metadata was provided uncurated.

This receptor was obtained from a woman in her 70s with active COVID-19. The sequenced sample was peripheral blood. The rearranged chain carries TRBV5-1 and TRBJ2-5, with 8 bases in between that match TRBD1. The DNA sequence is as follows: TGCGCCAGCAGCTTGTCCAGGGGGCGCCCCGGGCAAGAGACCCAGTACTTC. The translation is CASSLSRGRPGQETQYF.